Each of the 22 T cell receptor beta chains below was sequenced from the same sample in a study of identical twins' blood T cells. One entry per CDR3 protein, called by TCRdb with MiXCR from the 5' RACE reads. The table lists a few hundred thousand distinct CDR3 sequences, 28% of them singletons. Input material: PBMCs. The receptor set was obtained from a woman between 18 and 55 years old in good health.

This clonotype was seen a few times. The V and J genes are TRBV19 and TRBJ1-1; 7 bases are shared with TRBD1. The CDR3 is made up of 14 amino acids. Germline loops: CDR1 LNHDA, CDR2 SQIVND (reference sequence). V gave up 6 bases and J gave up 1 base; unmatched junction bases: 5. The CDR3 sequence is CASSRDSANTEAFF. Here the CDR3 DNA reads TGTGCCAGTAGCCGGGACAGTGCGAACACTGAAGCTTTCTTT.

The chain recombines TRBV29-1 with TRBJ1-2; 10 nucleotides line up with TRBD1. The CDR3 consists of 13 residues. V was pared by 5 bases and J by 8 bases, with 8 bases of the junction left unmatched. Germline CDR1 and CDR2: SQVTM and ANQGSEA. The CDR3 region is CSVRDRGLRGYTF. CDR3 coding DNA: TGCAGCGTTCGGGACAGGGGTTTGAGGGGCTACACCTTC.

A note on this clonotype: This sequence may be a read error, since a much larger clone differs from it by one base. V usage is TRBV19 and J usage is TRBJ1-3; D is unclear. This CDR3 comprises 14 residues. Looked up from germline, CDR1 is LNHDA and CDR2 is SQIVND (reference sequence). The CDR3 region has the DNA TGTGCCAGTAGTACGTCCTCGGCTGGAAGCACCATATATTTT. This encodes CASSTSSAGSTIYF.

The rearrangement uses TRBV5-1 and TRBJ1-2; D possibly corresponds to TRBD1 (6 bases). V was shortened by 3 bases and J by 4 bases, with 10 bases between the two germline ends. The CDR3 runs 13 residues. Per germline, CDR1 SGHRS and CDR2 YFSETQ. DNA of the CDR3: TGCGCCAGCAGCTCGGAGGGGGGCTATGGCTACACCTTC. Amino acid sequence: CASSSEGGYGYTF.

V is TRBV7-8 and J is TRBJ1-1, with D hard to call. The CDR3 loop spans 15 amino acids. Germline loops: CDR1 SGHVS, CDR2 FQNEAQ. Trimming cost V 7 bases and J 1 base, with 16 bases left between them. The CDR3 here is CASTPQSETNTEAFF. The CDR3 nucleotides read TGTGCCAGCACCCCCCAATCCGAAACGAACACTGAAGCTTTCTTT.

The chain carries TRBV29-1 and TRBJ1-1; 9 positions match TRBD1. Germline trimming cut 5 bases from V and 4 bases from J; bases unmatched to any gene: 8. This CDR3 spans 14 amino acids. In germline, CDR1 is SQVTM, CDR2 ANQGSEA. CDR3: CSVLRTGVSTEAFF. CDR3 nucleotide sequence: TGCAGCGTTCTCCGGACAGGGGTGAGCACTGAAGCTTTCTTT.

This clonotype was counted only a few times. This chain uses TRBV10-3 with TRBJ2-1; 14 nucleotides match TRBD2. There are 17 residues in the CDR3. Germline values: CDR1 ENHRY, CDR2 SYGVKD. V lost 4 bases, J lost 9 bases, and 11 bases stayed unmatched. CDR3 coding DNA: TGTGCCATCAGTGTGACTAGCGGGGGGGCGTATCCCAGTGAGCAGTTCTTC. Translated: CAISVTSGGAYPSEQFF.

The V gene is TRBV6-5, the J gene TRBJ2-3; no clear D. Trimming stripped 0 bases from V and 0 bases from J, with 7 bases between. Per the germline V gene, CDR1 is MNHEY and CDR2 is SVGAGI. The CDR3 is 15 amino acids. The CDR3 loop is CASSYSPLSTDTQYF. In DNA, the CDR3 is TGTGCCAGCAGTTACTCCCCACTCAGCACAGATACGCAGTATTTT.

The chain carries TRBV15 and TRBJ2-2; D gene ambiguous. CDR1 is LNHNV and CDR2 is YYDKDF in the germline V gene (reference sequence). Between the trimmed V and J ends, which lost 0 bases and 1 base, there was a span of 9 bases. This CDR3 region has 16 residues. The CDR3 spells CATSRDFAGNTGELFF. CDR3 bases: TGTGCCACCAGCAGAGATTTTGCAGGGAACACCGGGGAGCTGTTTTTT.

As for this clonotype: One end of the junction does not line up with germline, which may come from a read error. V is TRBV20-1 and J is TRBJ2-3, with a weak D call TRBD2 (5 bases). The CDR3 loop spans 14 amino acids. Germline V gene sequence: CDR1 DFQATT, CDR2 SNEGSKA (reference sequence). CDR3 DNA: TGCAGTACTAGGCAGTCGACCTACACAGATACGCAGTATTTT. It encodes CSTRQSTYTDTQYF.

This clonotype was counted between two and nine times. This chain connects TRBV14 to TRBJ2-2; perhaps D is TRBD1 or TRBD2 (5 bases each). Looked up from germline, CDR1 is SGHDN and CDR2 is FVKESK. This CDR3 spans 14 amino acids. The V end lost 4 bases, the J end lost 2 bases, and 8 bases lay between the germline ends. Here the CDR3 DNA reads TGTGCCAGCAGCCGAGGGGTTAACACCGGGGAGCTGTTTTTT. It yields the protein CASSRGVNTGELFF.

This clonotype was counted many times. This CDR3 is CSASNFFSYNEQFF. Here the CDR3 DNA reads TGCAGCGCCTCGAACTTTTTCTCCTACAATGAGCAGTTCTTC. The chain is built from TRBV29-1 and TRBJ2-1; no clear D. The CDR3 contains 14 residues. V lost 7 bases, J lost 0 bases, and 13 bases lay in between. CDR1 and CDR2 (germline): SQVTM, ANQGSEA.

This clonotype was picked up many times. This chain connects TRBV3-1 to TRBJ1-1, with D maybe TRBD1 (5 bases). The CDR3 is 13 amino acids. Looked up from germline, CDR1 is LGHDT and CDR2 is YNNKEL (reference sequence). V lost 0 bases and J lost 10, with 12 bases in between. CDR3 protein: CASSQEVGGRAFF. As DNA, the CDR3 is TGTGCCAGCAGCCAAGAAGTTGGGGGTAGAGCTTTCTTT.

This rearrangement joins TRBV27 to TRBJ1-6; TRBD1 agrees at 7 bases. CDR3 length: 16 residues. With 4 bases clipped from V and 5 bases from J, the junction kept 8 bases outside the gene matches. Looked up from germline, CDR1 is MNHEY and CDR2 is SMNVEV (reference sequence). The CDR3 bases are TGTGCCAGCAGTTGGTACAGGGGAGGGGATAATTCACCCCTCCACTTT. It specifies CASSWYRGGDNSPLHF.

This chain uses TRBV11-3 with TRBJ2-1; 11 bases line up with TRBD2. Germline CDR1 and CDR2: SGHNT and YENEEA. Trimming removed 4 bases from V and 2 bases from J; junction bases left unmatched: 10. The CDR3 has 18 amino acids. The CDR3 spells CASSSQLLAGGPYNEQFF. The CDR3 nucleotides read TGTGCCAGCAGCTCACAACTCCTAGCGGGGGGCCCCTACAATGAGCAGTTCTTC.

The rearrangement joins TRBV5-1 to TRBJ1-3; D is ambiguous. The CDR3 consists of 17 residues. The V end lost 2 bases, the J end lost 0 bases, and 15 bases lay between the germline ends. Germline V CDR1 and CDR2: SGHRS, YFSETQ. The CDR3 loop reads CASSFGRGAYSGNTIYF. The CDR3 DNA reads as TGCGCCAGCAGCTTTGGACGGGGAGCGTACTCTGGAAACACCATATATTTT.

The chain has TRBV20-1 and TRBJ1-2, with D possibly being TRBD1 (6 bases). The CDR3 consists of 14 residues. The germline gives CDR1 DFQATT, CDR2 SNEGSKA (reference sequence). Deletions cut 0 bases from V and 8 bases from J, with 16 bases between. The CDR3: CSARETTDRRGYTF. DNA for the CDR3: TGCAGTGCTAGAGAAACTACGGACAGAAGAGGCTACACCTTC.

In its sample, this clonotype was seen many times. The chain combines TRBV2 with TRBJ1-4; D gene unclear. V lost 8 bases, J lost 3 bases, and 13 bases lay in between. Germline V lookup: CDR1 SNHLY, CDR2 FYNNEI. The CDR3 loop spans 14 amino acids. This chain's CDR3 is CASGEVAANEKLFF. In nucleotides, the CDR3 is TGTGCCAGCGGGGAAGTAGCTGCTAATGAAAAACTGTTTTTT.

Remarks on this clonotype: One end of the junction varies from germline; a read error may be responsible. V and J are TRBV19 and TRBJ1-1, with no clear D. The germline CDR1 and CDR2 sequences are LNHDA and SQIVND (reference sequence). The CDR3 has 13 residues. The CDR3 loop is CASIGELNTEAFF. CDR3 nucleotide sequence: TGTGCCAGTATTGGGGAACTCAACACTGAGGCTTTCTTT.

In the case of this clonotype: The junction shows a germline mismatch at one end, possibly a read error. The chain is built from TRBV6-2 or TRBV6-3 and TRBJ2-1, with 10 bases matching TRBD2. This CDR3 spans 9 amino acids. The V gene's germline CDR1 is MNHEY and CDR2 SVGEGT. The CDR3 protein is CSISGGLLF. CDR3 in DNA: TGTTCGATTAGCGGGGGGCTACTCTTC.

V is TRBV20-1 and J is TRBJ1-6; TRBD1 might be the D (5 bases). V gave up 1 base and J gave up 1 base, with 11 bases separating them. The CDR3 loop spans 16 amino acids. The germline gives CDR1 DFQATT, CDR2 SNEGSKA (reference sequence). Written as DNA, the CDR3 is TGCAGTGCTAGAGGGACAACCATTTCCTATAATTCACCCCTCCACTTT. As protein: CSARGTTISYNSPLHF.

CDR3 bases: TGTGCCAGCGTACTAACGGGGTTTAACTATGGCTACACCTTC. Its translation: CASVLTGFNYGYTF. The V call is TRBV12-3 or TRBV12-4, the J call TRBJ1-2; D not certain. The CDR3 is made up of 14 amino acids. V was clipped by 8 bases and J by 1 base, with 14 bases between them.